This TCR beta chain was identified during a study of blood T cell repertoires in COVID-19. Only in-frame clones appear in the TCRdb table, and some are missing; sequencing was by immunoSEQ multiplex PCR. The sample consists of some 160,000 clones, 78% of them appearing once. V gave up 3 bases and J gave up 0 bases, with 12 bases separating them. The germline CDR1 and CDR2 sequences are DFQATT and SNEGSKA (reference sequence). The CDR3 is 15 amino acids. The clonotype was recovered from an elderly woman with acute or convalescent COVID-19. The V call is TRBV20-1, the J call TRBJ2-1, with a tentative D call TRBD2 (5 bases). Sequencing was carried out using peripheral blood. The CDR3 nucleotides read TGCAGTGCTAGTGCTGCCGCGGGCTCCTACAATGAGCAGTTCTTC. Its translation is CSASAAAGSYNEQFF.